Here is one T cell receptor beta chain with its context. Antigen unknown. This entry is derived from a study of T cell responses to AZD1222 COVID-19 vaccine. The study's findings and limits: The reported proportion of spike-specific TCRs targeting unmutated variant regions was nearly half. Baseline seropositivity characterized only six AZD1222 recipients. There were mostly white British donors and more females than males, and clonal diversity was possibly underestimated.

Using immunoSEQ multiplex PCR, the repertoire was profiled, and TCRdb retains in-frame clones only, with some absent. This table holds over 100,000 clones, around nine tenths found once. V lost 4 bases to trimming and J lost 4 bases; unmatched junction nucleotides: 5. This CDR3 contains 15 residues. From germline, CDR1 is SGHAT and CDR2 FQNNGV. Sample: peripheral blood, taken on day 0 of AZD1222 vaccination. This rearrangement joins TRBV11-2 to TRBJ2-5; TRBD1 matches 11 bases. The source is an adult in good health. The CDR3 DNA reads as TGTGCCAGCAGCTCCACGGACAGGGGGCGAGAGACCCAGTACTTC. Its translation: CASSSTDRGRETQYF.